Below are 15 T cell receptor beta chains sequenced from a single sample in a study of beta chain features in type 1 diabetes. Study-level findings and limits: Shorter TCRB CDR3s, moderately but significantly so, marked every one of the four CD4+ subsets in Type 1 diabetes patients.

The antigens for these receptors are not known. As every portion of the isolated RNA was reverse transcribed, the sequencing read expressed TCRB transcripts. The method was immunoSEQ multiplex PCR; TCRdb's version includes in-frame clones alone and lacks a portion of them. The sample carries 240,000 or so clones, roughly 20% recorded once. The material sequenced was naive CD4+ T cells from blood. The source is a woman aged 40 to 50 with type 1 diabetes.

The chain is built from TRBV27 and TRBJ2-3; D is ambiguous. Trimming took off 3 bases at V and 0 bases at J, with 7 bases between the two ends. CDR1 is MNHEY, CDR2 SMNVEV, per germline (reference sequence). The CDR3 loop spans 14 amino acids. CDR3 bases: TGTGCCAGCAGTTTTTTGTCTAGCACAGATACGCAGTATTTT. Encoded protein: CASSFLSSTDTQYF.

The genes are TRBV7-9 and TRBJ1-1; D perhaps matches TRBD1 (5 bases). Germline CDR1 and CDR2: SEHNR and FQNEAQ (reference sequence). The CDR3 runs 15 residues. The ends were cut back, 5 bases at V and 5 bases at J, with 18 bases in the middle. The CDR3 reads CASSPTGAGRTEAFF. The CDR3 bases are TGTGCCAGCAGCCCTACCGGGGCGGGGAGGACTGAAGCTTTCTTT.

The sample holds a few counts of this clone. This chain joins TRBV5-4 and TRBJ1-6; maybe TRBD1 (5 bases). Germline V gene lookup returns CDR1 SGHNT and CDR2 YYREEE (reference sequence). This CDR3 has 13 residues. Trimming left V 5 bases short and J 10 bases short, with 13 bases between. This CDR3 reads CASSPRAGSPLHF. CDR3 DNA: TGTGCCAGCAGTCCCAGGGCCGGATCACCCCTCCACTTT.

This clone was counted only a few times. This chain links TRBV18 with TRBJ2-3; D unresolved. Germline lookup yields CDR1 KGHSH and CDR2 LQKENI. CDR3 length equals 15 residues. V was trimmed by 3 bases and J by 1 base, leaving 11 bases between them. The CDR3 DNA follows: TGTGCCAGCTCACCCGGAGTAGTGGGCACAGATACGCAGTATTTT. It codes for CASSPGVVGTDTQYF.

This chain uses TRBV7-2 with TRBJ2-1; TRBD2 agrees at 8 bases. Germline values: CDR1 SGHTA, CDR2 FQGNSA. The CDR3 has 15 residues. V shed 7 bases and J 1 base; nucleotides not matched to a gene: 6. CDR3 loop: CASTKGLVSYNEQFF. For the CDR3, the DNA is TGTGCCAGCACCAAGGGACTAGTATCCTACAATGAGCAGTTCTTC. The variable domain in full, with the rest retrieved from reference TRBV7-2 and TRBJ2-1, is GAGVSQSPSNKVTEKGKDVELRCDPISGHTALYWYRQSLGQGLEFLIYFQGNSAPDKSGLPSDRFSAERTGGSVSTLTIQRTQQEDSAVYLCASTKGLVSYNEQFFGPGTRLTVL.

The chain employs TRBV10-3 and TRBJ2-1; 8 bases fit TRBD1. The CDR3 is 15 amino acids. The junction had 13 bases not matched to a gene; V was cut back by 6 bases and J by 9 bases. Germline V gives CDR1 ENHRY, CDR2 SYGVKD. The chain's CDR3 is CAISYSTGEAAEQFF. CDR3 nucleotides: TGTGCCATCAGCTACTCGACAGGGGAAGCGGCTGAGCAGTTCTTC.

This clone appeared a few times. The V gene is TRBV6-1, the J gene TRBJ1-1, with TRBD1 matching 7 bases. Trimming cost V 0 bases and J 4 bases; bases outside gene matches: 5. Germline V lookup: CDR1 MNHNS, CDR2 SASEGT. This CDR3 is built from 15 residues. The DNA for the CDR3 is TGTGCCAGCAGTGAAGCCTTAACAGGGGTCACTGAAGCTTTCTTT. Residues: CASSEALTGVTEAFF.

The chain carries TRBV25-1 and TRBJ2-5; D is undetermined. This CDR3 has 14 residues. V lost 2 bases to trimming and J lost 1 base, with 8 bases between them. Looked up from germline, CDR1 is MGHDK and CDR2 is SYGVNS. CDR3 loop: CASSEPYGQETQYF. DNA for the CDR3: TGTGCCAGCAGTGAACCGTACGGCCAAGAGACCCAGTACTTC.

The chain is built from TRBV4-2 and TRBJ1-5; D gene uncertain. Trimming took 1 base from V and 0 from J, leaving 13 bases between them. The CDR3 has 17 residues. Per germline, CDR1 LGHNA and CDR2 YNFKEQ. The CDR3 sequence: CASSQVVFSLSNQPQHF. DNA of the CDR3: TGTGCCAGCAGCCAAGTAGTATTTAGCCTTAGCAATCAGCCCCAGCATTTT.

This clone was found a few times. This chain uses TRBV4-3 with TRBJ1-1; no firm D call. CDR1 and CDR2 (germline): LGHNA, YSLEER. Trimming removed 0 bases at V and 5 bases at J, with 13 bases between. This CDR3 comprises 15 residues. This chain's CDR3 is CASSQEAAGWTEAFF. The CDR3 bases are TGCGCCAGCAGCCAAGAGGCGGCCGGGTGGACTGAAGCTTTCTTT.

The chain uses TRBV23-1 and TRBJ1-4; 8 nucleotides agree with TRBD1. Being an ORF, TRBV23-1 has a function that is uncertain. V shed 6 bases, J shed 0 bases, and the junction held 6 bases outside the gene matches. The CDR3 loop spans 16 amino acids. CDR3: CASRRDRTATNEKLFF. The CDR3 DNA is TGCGCCAGCAGACGGGACAGGACTGCAACTAATGAAAAACTGTTTTTT.

The rearrangement uses TRBV5-1 and TRBJ2-1, with 9 positions matching TRBD2. Trimming took 1 base from V and 8 from J; bases not matched to a gene: 13. CDR3 length equals 17 residues. The germline V gene has CDR1 SGHRS and CDR2 YFSETQ. The CDR3 region is CASSLSVAGGGSDEQFF. For the CDR3, the DNA is TGCGCCAGCAGCTTGTCGGTCGCGGGAGGGGGGTCGGATGAGCAGTTCTTC.

In its sample, this clone was seen once. V gene TRBV4-1 combines with J gene TRBJ2-5, with TRBD1 matching 8 bases. Looked up from germline, CDR1 is MGHRA and CDR2 is YSYEKL. This CDR3 comprises 16 residues. Trimming took 1 base from V and 0 from J; bases not matched to a gene: 4. CDR3 bases: TGCGCCAGCAGCCAAGGACAGGGGCAAAACCAAGAGACCCAGTACTTC. It is translated as CASSQGQGQNQETQYF.

This chain connects TRBV4-1 to TRBJ2-6; a possible D gene is TRBD1 (6 bases). The CDR3 runs to 20 residues. Germline lookup yields CDR1 MGHRA and CDR2 YSYEKL. Deletions cut 1 base from V and 1 base from J, with 20 bases between. CDR3 residues: CASSQGYLDRSESGANVLTF. The CDR3 DNA reads TGCGCCAGCAGCCAAGGTTATCTCGACAGGTCTGAGTCTGGGGCCAACGTCCTGACTTTC.

The V gene is TRBV29-1, the J gene TRBJ1-5, with 8 nucleotides matching TRBD1. Germline lookup yields CDR1 SQVTM and CDR2 ANQGSEA. The CDR3 runs to 13 residues. J lost 3 bases, V lost 7 bases, and 5 bases had no gene match. The CDR3 DNA is TGCAGCGCCCTGACAGGGGCCAATCAGCCCCAGCATTTT. Translation gives CSALTGANQPQHF.